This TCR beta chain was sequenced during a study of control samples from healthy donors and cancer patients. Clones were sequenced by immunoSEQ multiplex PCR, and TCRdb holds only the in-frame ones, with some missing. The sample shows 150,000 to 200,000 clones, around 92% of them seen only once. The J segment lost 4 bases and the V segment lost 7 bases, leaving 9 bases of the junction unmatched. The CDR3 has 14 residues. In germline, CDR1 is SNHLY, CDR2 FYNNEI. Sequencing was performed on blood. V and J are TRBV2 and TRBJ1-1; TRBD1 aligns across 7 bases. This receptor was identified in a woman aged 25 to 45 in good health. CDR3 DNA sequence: TGTGCCAGCACCCAACCCCGGGACAGCACTGAAGCTTTCTTT. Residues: CASTQPRDSTEAFF.